These 25 T cell receptor beta chains share one sample of origin, sequenced in a study of Graves' ophthalmopathy and Graves' hyperthyroidism. RNA transcripts served as template for amplifying TCR beta CDR3 sequences. First-round RT-PCR with HTBI primers preceded a second-round multiplex PCR. In TCRdb, the multiplex PCR reads were re-called with MiXCR into one record per CDR3 protein. The table records hundreds of thousands of distinct CDR3 sequences, about a fifth of them present only once. Sequencing input: peripheral blood. These receptors came from a woman between 18 and 29 years old with stable Graves' hyperthyroidism. Some clones in this sample may be carry-over from other donors' samples.

This clonotype showed up many times. Here the CDR3 DNA reads TGTGCCAGTAGTATGGACAGCCTCTATGGCTACACCTTC. Residues: CASSMDSLYGYTF. The chain recombines TRBV19 with TRBJ1-2; maybe TRBD1 (6 bases). Germline lookup yields CDR1 LNHDA and CDR2 SQIVND (reference sequence). The CDR3 sequence is 13 residues long. With 3 bases removed from V and 4 bases from J, the gap between germline ends came to 9 bases.

This clonotype was counted at least ten times. The chain has TRBV28 and TRBJ2-7, with D perhaps assigned TRBD1 or TRBD2 (5 bases each). In germline, CDR1 is MDHEN, CDR2 SYDVKM. This CDR3 has 14 amino acids. Trimming removed 5 bases at V and 2 bases at J, with 13 bases between. DNA of the CDR3: TGTGCCAGCAGTCCCTGGGACCGACCCTACGAGCAGTACTTC. The encoded protein is CASSPWDRPYEQYF.

Points on this clonotype: Relative to the germline gene, one junction end is altered; a read error may explain this. This rearrangement joins TRBV28 to TRBJ2-2; tentatively, D is TRBD2 (5 bases). The CDR3 loop spans 12 amino acids. CDR1 is MDHEN and CDR2 is SYDVKM in the germline V gene. CDR3 sequence: CASKTNSGELFF. The CDR3 DNA follows: TGTGCCAGCAAGACTAACAGCGGGGAGCTGTTTTTT.

This clonotype was found once. One base away lies a much larger clone, so this may be a sequencing read error. The final CDR3 position lacks the conserved phenylalanine or tryptophan, pointing to a likely read error. The chain uses TRBV12-3 or TRBV12-4 and TRBJ1-1, with a possible D match to TRBD1 (6 bases). This CDR3 is built from 15 residues. The V end lost 7 bases, the J end lost 4 bases, and 19 bases lay between the germline ends. The CDR3 DNA is TGTGCCAGCACTCTTAGGCAGGGGCCTACCACTGAAGCTTTCATT. Protein: CASTLRQGPTTEAFI.

This clonotype was observed many times. The chain is built from TRBV29-1 and TRBJ2-7; 7 bases agree with TRBD1. The CDR3 length is 11 residues. J lost 5 bases, V lost 6 bases, and 4 bases had no gene match. CDR1 and CDR2 from the germline V gene are SQVTM and ANQGSEA. CDR3 in amino acids: CSVETGNEQYF. As DNA, the CDR3 is TGCAGCGTGGAGACAGGGAACGAGCAGTACTTC.

At least ten counts were recorded for this clonotype. The rearrangement uses TRBV12-3 or TRBV12-4 and TRBJ1-1, with 8 bases fitting TRBD1. The CDR3 runs to 15 residues. J lost 5 bases, V lost 6 bases, and 11 bases had no gene match. For the CDR3, the DNA is TGTGCCAGCAGACCTCTAGGACAGGGCGTTACTGAAGCTTTCTTT. Amino acid sequence: CASRPLGQGVTEAFF.

This clonotype has at least ten counts. The V and J genes are TRBV7-8 and TRBJ2-7, with 7 bases matching TRBD1. Germline V CDR1 and CDR2: SGHVS, FQNEAQ. Trimming at V came to 4 bases and at J to 6 bases, leaving 9 bases not matched to a gene. The CDR3 extends over 14 amino acids. The CDR3 region is CASSSGQVPFEQYF. The CDR3 DNA sequence: TGTGCCAGCAGCTCTGGACAGGTCCCCTTCGAGCAGTACTTC.

Ten or more counts support this clonotype. The chain employs TRBV12-3 or TRBV12-4 and TRBJ2-7, with TRBD1 identical over 8 bases. After removal of 5 bases from V and 7 bases from J, the junction contained 10 bases not matched to a gene. This CDR3 is built from 14 residues. CDR3 bases: TGTGCCAGCAGTCCCCTGACAGGGGCGCGGGAGCAGTACTTC. Translated: CASSPLTGAREQYF.

This clonotype was seen a handful of times. Since a much larger clone is just one base distant, this may be a read error. The rearrangement joins TRBV10-3 to TRBJ2-5, with a weak D call TRBD2 (6 bases). Germline CDR1 and CDR2: ENHRY and SYGVKD. This CDR3 has 18 amino acids. The CDR3 loop reads CAINNSPLGGGYQETKYF. The CDR3 DNA sequence: TGTGCCATCAACAACTCCCCTCTGGGCGGAGGGTACCAAGAGACCAAGTACTTC.

This clonotype was seen only a few times. The chain employs TRBV3-1 and TRBJ2-7; D call uncertain. Germline V CDR1 and CDR2: LGHDT, YNNKEL (reference sequence). V lost 1 base to trimming and J lost 4 bases, with 11 bases between them. The CDR3 is made up of 14 amino acids. The CDR3 DNA is TGTGCCAGCAGCCAAGTGTTTCTTCCGTACGAGCAGTACTTC. Translation: CASSQVFLPYEQYF.

This clonotype was seen many times. V gene TRBV6-4 combines with J gene TRBJ2-7; 10 nucleotides line up with TRBD1. Germline values: CDR1 MRHNA, CDR2 SNTAGT. The CDR3 sequence is 13 residues long. Trimming removed 9 bases from V and 4 bases from J; junction bases left unmatched: 6. Here the CDR3 reads CASRQGASYEQYF. The CDR3 coding sequence is TGTGCCAGTAGACAGGGGGCTTCGTACGAGCAGTACTTC.

The table lists this clonotype with many counts. The chain couples TRBV10-3 to TRBJ1-6; D is uncertain. Germline V gene sequence: CDR1 ENHRY, CDR2 SYGVKD. This CDR3 has 14 amino acids. Trimming pared 5 bases from V and 7 bases from J, leaving 12 bases between. The CDR3 loop is CAISQDGSNSPLHF. Here the CDR3 DNA reads TGTGCCATCAGTCAGGACGGAAGCAATTCACCCCTCCACTTT.

The gene calls are TRBV7-3 and TRBJ2-2, with D perhaps matching TRBD1 or TRBD2 (5 bases each). Trimming took 5 bases from V and 1 from J, leaving 14 bases between them. CDR1 is SGHTA, CDR2 FQGTGA, per germline. There are 16 residues in the CDR3. The CDR3 sequence is CASSPLADRNTGELFF. In DNA form, the CDR3 reads TGTGCCAGCAGCCCTCTAGCCGACAGGAACACCGGGGAGCTGTTTTTT.

This clonotype showed up many times. The V gene is TRBV10-2, the J gene TRBJ2-5, with 13 positions matching TRBD2. V lost 9 bases and J lost 7; bases outside the gene matches: 8. The CDR3 loop spans 14 amino acids. The germline CDR1 and CDR2 sequences are WSHSY and SAAADI. The CDR3, as DNA: TGCGCCAGTTCGGGACTAGCGGGAACCCTGACCCAGTACTTC. Protein sequence: CASSGLAGTLTQYF.

At least ten counts were recorded for this clonotype. The chain is built from TRBV19 and TRBJ1-2; 7 bases match TRBD1. This CDR3 contains 15 residues. CDR1 LNHDA and CDR2 SQIVND come from the germline V gene (reference sequence). Trimming at V came to 3 bases and at J to 2 bases, leaving 6 bases not matched to a gene. In DNA form, the CDR3 reads TGTGCCAGTAGTATTGTGACAGGGATAAACTATGGCTACACCTTC. Amino acids: CASSIVTGINYGYTF.

There are many counts of this clonotype. J is TRBJ2-7 and V is TRBV3-1; tentatively, D is TRBD2 (6 bases). V shed 4 bases and J shed 7 bases, with 14 bases lying between them. The germline V gene encodes CDR1 LGHDT and CDR2 YNNKEL (reference sequence). CDR3 length: 13 residues. The CDR3 reads CASSPGLAREQYF. For the CDR3, the DNA is TGTGCCAGCAGCCCGGGCCTAGCGAGGGAGCAGTACTTC.

This clonotype was observed a few times. The V gene is TRBV28, the J gene TRBJ2-2, with D tentatively TRBD2 (6 bases). V was trimmed by 3 bases and J by 7 bases, leaving 18 bases between them. CDR1 and CDR2 (germline): MDHEN, SYDVKM. The CDR3 has 16 residues. CDR3 loop: CASSFRGAGIGGELFF. CDR3 coding DNA: TGTGCCAGCAGTTTCCGCGGGGCGGGAATCGGCGGGGAGCTGTTTTTT. Full variable domain (rest looked up from reference TRBV28 and TRBJ2-2): DVKVTQSSRYLVKRTGEKVFLECVQDMDHENMFWYRQDPGLGLRLIYFSYDVKMKEKGDIPEGYSVSREKKERFSLILESASTNQTSMYLCASSFRGAGIGGELFFGEGSRLTVL.

V and J are TRBV6-1 and TRBJ2-7, with D unclear. The germline gives CDR1 MNHNS, CDR2 SASEGT. The CDR3 consists of 14 residues. The germline V and J ends were trimmed by 2 bases and 0 bases, with 8 bases remaining between them. CDR3 DNA: TGTGCCAGCAGTGAATTTCCCATCTCCTACGAGCAGTACTTC. Its translation is CASSEFPISYEQYF.

This sequence joins TRBV28 and TRBJ2-5, with D unresolved. The V and J ends lost 5 bases and 1 base respectively, with 11 bases between them. Germline V CDR1 and CDR2: MDHEN, SYDVKM. The CDR3 runs to 14 residues. CDR3 nucleotide sequence: TGTGCCAGCAGTCCCCCGGAGACCCAAGAGACCCAGTACTTC. Translated: CASSPPETQETQYF.

This clonotype was observed at least ten times. This chain links TRBV28 with TRBJ1-1, with 7 bases aligning to TRBD1. Germline V lookup: CDR1 MDHEN, CDR2 SYDVKM. V lost 2 bases and J lost 6; bases outside the gene matches: 6. There are 14 residues in the CDR3. CDR3 bases: TGTGCCAGCAGTTTAACCACAGGGGAAGCTGAAGCTTTCTTT. Translation gives CASSLTTGEAEAFF.

In this sample, this clonotype turned up many times. The rearrangement uses TRBV7-8 and TRBJ2-5, with D uncertain. CDR1 and CDR2 from the germline V gene are SGHVS and FQNEAQ. This CDR3 region has 14 residues. The V end was cut by 5 bases, the J end by 5 bases, with 15 bases between. The DNA for the CDR3 is TGTGCCAGCAGCCCAGGAGACTCTAGGGAGACCCAGTACTTC. Amino acids: CASSPGDSRETQYF. Full variable domain (outside the CDR3, taken from reference TRBV7-8 and TRBJ2-5): GAGVSQSPRYKVAKRGQDVALRCDPISGHVSLFWYQQALGQGPEFLTYFQNEAQLDKSGLPSDRFFAERPEGSVSTLKIQRTQQEDSAVYLCASSPGDSRETQYFGPGTRLLVL.

This clonotype occurred many times. The rearrangement uses TRBV7-3 and TRBJ1-2; unclear D gene. Trimming cost V 3 bases and J 8 bases, with 19 bases left between them. Germline loops: CDR1 SGHTA, CDR2 FQGTGA. This CDR3 region has 15 residues. CDR3 region: CASSLVRLGLEGYTF. The CDR3 region has the DNA TGTGCCAGCAGCTTGGTGCGCCTAGGCTTGGAGGGCTACACCTTC.

This clonotype turned up a few times. This chain connects TRBV11-2 to TRBJ2-7; D not resolved. Trimming took 3 bases from V and 3 from J, leaving 12 bases between them. The germline gives CDR1 SGHAT, CDR2 FQNNGV. CDR3 length equals 14 residues. The chain's CDR3 is CASSFSLNYYEQYF. CDR3 DNA sequence: TGTGCCAGCAGCTTTTCCCTCAATTACTACGAGCAGTACTTC. Based on the CDR3 plus reference TRBV11-2 and TRBJ2-7, the full variable domain is EAGVAQSPRYKIIEKRQSVAFWCNPISGHATLYWYQQILGQGPKLLIQFQNNGVVDDSQLPKDRFSAERLKGVDSTLKIQPAKLEDSAVYLCASSFSLNYYEQYFGPGTRLTVT.

In this sample, this clonotype turned up many times. The chain employs TRBV19 and TRBJ2-7, with unresolved D. Per the germline V gene, CDR1 is LNHDA and CDR2 is SQIVND (reference sequence). The CDR3 contains 13 residues. Trimming removed 3 bases at V and 6 bases at J, with 12 bases between. The CDR3 DNA is TGTGCCAGTAGTATCGTAGAGCCCGGCGAGCAGTACTTC. Amino acids: CASSIVEPGEQYF.

This clonotype was counted at least ten times. The chain uses TRBV7-8 and TRBJ2-5; D gene unclear. The germline V gene encodes CDR1 SGHVS and CDR2 FQNEAQ. Trimming left V 3 bases short and J 5 bases short, with 10 bases between. The CDR3 spans 13 residues. CDR3 residues: CASSLSLWETQYF. The CDR3 bases are TGTGCCAGCAGCTTGTCGCTTTGGGAGACCCAGTACTTC.